This TCR beta chain was observed in a study of blood T cells in healthy people across ages. This clonotype was observed a handful of times. Alongside a J-beta primer mix, a sample-barcoded 5' primer served in a second PCR lasting roughly 7 to 11 cycles. Each of the samples gave a minimum of 3 million paired-end reads that contained CDR3. TCRdb ran MiXCR on the 5' RACE reads and lists one entry per CDR3 protein. The profile shows 800,000 or so distinct CDR3 sequences, 20% to 25% of them singletons. CDR1 is SGHVS and CDR2 is FNYEAQ in the germline V gene. V trimming: 4 bases; J trimming: 5 bases; junction bases outside the gene matches: 7. The CDR3 loop spans 16 amino acids. Peripheral blood, about 9.3 milliliters per donor, was collected. The sample was also linked to a second study, of T cells of mothers and their children. That source adds: Donation came from three healthy Caucasian mothers together with their six children. In each mother, TCR beta CDR3 reads exceeded 10 million; in each child, they numbered 3 million to 3.5 million.

The specimen sequenced was blood. V is TRBV7-6 and J is TRBJ2-2, with 10 nucleotides matching TRBD2. This TCR came from a boy between 10 and 17 years old in good health. Here the CDR3 reads CASSSHTGLATGELFF. CDR3 nucleotide sequence: TGTGCCAGCAGCTCACACACGGGACTAGCGACCGGGGAGCTGTTTTTT.